These T cell receptor beta chains were read from a single sample in a study of blood T cell repertoires in COVID-19. Repertoires were generated with immunoSEQ multiplex PCR, while TCRdb's copy carries only in-frame clones and drops some. Among more than 200,000 clones, about 84% were seen once, and the ten largest hold approximately 7.4%. Specimen: PBMCs or T cells enriched from blood (not recorded which). The receptor set was obtained from a woman aged 35 to 49 with acute COVID-19. CDR3s leave out the opening cysteine and the closing phenylalanine or tryptophan. The order of the fields is V gene, J gene, CDR3 protein.

TRBV28	TRBJ1-6	ASSTTQLRQGDISPLH
TRBV14	TRBJ2-7	ASSQGGQAPYEQY
TRBV19	TRBJ2-1	ASRNGGTGRNNEQF
TRBV7-9	TRBJ2-1	ASSFSLAYEQF
TRBV24-1	TRBJ1-4	ATSDTGQGVEKLF
TRBV16	TRBJ1-1	ASSPYRTEAF
TRBV28	TRBJ2-1	ASSHSGGTYNEQF
TRBV18	TRBJ2-7	ASSSRPWLRDEQY
TRBV29-1	TRBJ1-5	SVETGLGNQPQH
TRBV19	TRBJ2-6	ASTPDTGANVLT
TRBV19	TRBJ2-1	ASSGRDRDNEQF
TRBV7-3	TRBJ2-7	ASSPGQAREQY
TRBV30	TRBJ2-2	ACIEQGPLSNTGELF
TRBV3-1/TRBV3-2	TRBJ2-2	ASSPKMAARSGELF
TRBV24-1	TRBJ2-7	ATSSPGLAGGGNEQY
TRBV29-1	TRBJ2-5	SVGGERGDHQETQY
TRBV12-3/TRBV12-4	TRBJ1-2	ASSLGRGFGYT
TRBV11-1	TRBJ2-7	ASSPELAGGLVQY